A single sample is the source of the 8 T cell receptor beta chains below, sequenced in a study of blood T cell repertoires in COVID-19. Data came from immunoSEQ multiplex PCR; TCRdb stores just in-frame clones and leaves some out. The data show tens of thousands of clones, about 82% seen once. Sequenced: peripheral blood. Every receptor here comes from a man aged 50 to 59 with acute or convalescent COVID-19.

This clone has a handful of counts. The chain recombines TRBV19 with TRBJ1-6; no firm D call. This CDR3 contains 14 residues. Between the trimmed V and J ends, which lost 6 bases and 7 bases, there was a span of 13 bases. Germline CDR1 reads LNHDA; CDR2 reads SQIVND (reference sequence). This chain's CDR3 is CASSKSAGNSPLHF. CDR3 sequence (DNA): TGTGCCAGTAGCAAATCGGCGGGCAATTCACCCCTCCACTTT.

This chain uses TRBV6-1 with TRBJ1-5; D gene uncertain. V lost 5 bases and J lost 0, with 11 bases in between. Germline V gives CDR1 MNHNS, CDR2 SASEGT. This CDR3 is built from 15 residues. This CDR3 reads CASSPPGYSNQPQHF. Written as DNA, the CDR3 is TGTGCCAGCAGTCCTCCCGGGTATAGCAATCAGCCCCAGCATTTT.

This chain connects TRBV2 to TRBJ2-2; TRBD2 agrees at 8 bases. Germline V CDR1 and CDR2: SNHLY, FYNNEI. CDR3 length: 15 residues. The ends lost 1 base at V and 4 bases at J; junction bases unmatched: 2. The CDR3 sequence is CASSEGAGGTGELFF. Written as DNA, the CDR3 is TGTGCCAGCAGTGAAGGGGCGGGGGGCACCGGGGAGCTGTTTTTT.

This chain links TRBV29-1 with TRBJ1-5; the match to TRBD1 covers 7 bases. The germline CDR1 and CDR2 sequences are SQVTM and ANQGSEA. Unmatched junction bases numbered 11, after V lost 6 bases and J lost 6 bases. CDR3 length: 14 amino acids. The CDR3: CSVATGWQSQPQHF. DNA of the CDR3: TGCAGCGTCGCGACAGGGTGGCAGAGTCAGCCCCAGCATTTT.

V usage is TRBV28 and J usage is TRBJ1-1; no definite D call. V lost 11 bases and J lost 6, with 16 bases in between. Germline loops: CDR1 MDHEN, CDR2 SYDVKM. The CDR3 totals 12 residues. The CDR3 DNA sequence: TGTGCCCACGCAGGAGGGCTCGCTGAAGCTTTCTTT. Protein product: CAHAGGLAEAFF.

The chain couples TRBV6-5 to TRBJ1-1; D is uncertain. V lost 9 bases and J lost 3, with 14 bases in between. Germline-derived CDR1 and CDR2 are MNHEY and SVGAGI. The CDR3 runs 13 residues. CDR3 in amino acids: CASSPSTDTEAFF. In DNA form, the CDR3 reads TGTGCCAGTAGCCCCTCGACGGACACTGAAGCTTTCTTT.

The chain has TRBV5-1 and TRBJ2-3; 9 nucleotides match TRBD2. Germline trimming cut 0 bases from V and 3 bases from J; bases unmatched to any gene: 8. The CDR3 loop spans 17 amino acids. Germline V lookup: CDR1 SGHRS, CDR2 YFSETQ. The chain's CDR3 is CASSLGIAGDQTDTQYF. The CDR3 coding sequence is TGCGCCAGCAGCTTGGGGATAGCGGGAGATCAAACAGATACGCAGTATTTT.

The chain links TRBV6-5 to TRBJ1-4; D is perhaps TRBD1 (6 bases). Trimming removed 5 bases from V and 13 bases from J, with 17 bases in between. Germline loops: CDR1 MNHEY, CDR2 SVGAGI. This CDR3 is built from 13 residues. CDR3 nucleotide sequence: TGTGCCAGCAGTCCCCTGGGACAAACAATACTGTTTTTT. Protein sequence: CASSPLGQTILFF.